This T cell receptor beta chain is from a study of blood T cell repertoires in COVID-19. In the authors' methods: Amplifying reference gene primers gave estimates of nucleated cell counts. Assay used: immunoSEQ multiplex PCR; TCRdb lists only in-frame clones, some missing. From that table come the V and J calls and clone size; the DNA was used to work out D and trimming. This sample has about 240,000 clones, with about 82% found just once. It was during active infection that Seattle patients were enrolled and then longitudinally followed. The clonotype comes from a man aged 45-65 years with COVID-19, enrolled during active disease. Sequencing used peripheral blood.

CDR3 in amino acids: CASSQDPRSYNSPLHF. CDR3 sequence (DNA): TGTGCCAGCAGCCAAGACCCGCGCTCCTATAATTCACCCCTCCACTTT. V and J are TRBV14 and TRBJ1-6; no reliable D call. Per the germline V gene, CDR1 is SGHDN and CDR2 is FVKESK. The V end was cut by 0 bases, the J end by 0 bases, with 6 bases between. This CDR3 is built from 16 residues.